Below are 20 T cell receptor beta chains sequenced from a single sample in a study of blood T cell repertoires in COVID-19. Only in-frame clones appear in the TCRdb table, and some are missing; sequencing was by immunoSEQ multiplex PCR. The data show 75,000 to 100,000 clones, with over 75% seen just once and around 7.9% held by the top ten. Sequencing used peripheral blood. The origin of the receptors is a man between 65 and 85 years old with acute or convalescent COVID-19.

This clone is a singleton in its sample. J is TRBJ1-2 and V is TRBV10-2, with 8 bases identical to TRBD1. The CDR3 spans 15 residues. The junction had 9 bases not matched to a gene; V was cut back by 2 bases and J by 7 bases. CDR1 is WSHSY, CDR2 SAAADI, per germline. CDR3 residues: CASSERAGGFGGYTF. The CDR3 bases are TGCGCCAGCAGTGAGAGGGCAGGGGGCTTCGGTGGCTACACCTTC.

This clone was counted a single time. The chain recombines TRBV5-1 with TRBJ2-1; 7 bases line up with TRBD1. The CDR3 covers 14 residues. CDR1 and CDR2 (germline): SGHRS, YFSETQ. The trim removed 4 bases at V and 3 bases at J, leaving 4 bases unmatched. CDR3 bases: TGCGCCAGCAGCGGGGGACAGCTCTACAATGAGCAGTTCTTC. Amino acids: CASSGGQLYNEQFF. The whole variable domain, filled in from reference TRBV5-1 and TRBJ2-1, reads KAGVTQTPRYLIKTRGQQVTLSCSPISGHRSVSWYQQTPGQGLQFLFEYFSETQRNKGNFPGRFSGRQFSNSRSEMNVSTLELGDSALYLCASSGGQLYNEQFFGPGTRLTVL.

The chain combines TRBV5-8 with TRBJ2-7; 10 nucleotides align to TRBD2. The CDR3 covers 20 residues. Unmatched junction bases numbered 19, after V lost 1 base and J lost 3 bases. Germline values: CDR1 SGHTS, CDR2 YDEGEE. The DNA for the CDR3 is TGTGCCAGCAGCTTGCTGGACAGGGTGTTTTCTAGCGGGAGTGACTACGAGCAGTACTTC. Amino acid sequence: CASSLLDRVFSSGSDYEQYF.

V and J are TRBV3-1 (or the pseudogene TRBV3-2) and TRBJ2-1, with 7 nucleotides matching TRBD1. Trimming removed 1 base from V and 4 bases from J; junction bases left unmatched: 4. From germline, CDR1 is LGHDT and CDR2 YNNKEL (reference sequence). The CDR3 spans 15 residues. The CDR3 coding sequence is TGTGCCAGCAGCCAAGGAACGACAGGGTACAATGAGCAGTTCTTC. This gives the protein CASSQGTTGYNEQFF.

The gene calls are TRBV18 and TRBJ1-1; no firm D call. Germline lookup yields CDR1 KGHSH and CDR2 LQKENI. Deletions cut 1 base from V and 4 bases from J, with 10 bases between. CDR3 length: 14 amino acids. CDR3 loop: CASSPLGESTEAFF. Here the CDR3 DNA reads TGTGCCAGCTCACCACTAGGAGAGAGCACTGAAGCTTTCTTT. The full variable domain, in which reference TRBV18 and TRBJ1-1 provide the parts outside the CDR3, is NAGVMQNPRHLVRRRGQEARLRCSPMKGHSHVYWYRQLPEEGLKFMVYLQKENIIDESGMPKERFSAEFPKEGPSILRIQQVVRGDSAAYFCASSPLGESTEAFFGQGTRLTVV.

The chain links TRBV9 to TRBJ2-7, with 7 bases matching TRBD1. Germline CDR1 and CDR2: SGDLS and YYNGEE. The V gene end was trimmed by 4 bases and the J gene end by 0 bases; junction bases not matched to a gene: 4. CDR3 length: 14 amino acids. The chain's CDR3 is CASSPGQTSYEQYF. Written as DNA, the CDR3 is TGTGCCAGCAGCCCGGGACAGACCTCCTACGAGCAGTACTTC. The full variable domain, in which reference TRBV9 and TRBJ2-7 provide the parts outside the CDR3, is DSGVTQTPKHLITATGQRVTLRCSPRSGDLSVYWYQQSLDQGLQFLIQYYNGEERAKGNILERFSAQQFPDLHSELNLSSLELGDSALYFCASSPGQTSYEQYFGPGTRLTVT.

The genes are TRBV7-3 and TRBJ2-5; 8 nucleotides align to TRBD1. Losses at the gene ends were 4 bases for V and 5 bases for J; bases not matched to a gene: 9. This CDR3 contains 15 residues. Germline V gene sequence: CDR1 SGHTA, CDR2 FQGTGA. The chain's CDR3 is CASSSTGAGGETQYF. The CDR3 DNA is TGTGCCAGCAGCTCGACAGGGGCTGGCGGGGAGACCCAGTACTTC.

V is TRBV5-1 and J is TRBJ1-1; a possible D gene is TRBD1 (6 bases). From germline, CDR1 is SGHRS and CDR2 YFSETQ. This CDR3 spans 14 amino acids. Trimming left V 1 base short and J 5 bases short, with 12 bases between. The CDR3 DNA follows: TGCGCCAGCAGCTTGCGTACAGGGATAACTGAAGCTTTCTTT. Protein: CASSLRTGITEAFF.

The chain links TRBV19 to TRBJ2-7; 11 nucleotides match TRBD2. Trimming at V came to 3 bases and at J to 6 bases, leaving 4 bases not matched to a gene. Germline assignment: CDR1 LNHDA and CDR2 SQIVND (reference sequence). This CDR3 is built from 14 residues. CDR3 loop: CASSIGLAGGEQYF. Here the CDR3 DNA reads TGTGCCAGTAGTATCGGGCTAGCGGGGGGCGAGCAGTACTTC. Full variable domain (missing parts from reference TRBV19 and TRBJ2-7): DGGITQSPKYLFRKEGQNVTLSCEQNLNHDAMYWYRQDPGQGLRLIYYSQIVNDFQKGDIAEGYSVSREKKESFPLTVTSAQKNPTAFYLCASSIGLAGGEQYFGPGTRLTVT.

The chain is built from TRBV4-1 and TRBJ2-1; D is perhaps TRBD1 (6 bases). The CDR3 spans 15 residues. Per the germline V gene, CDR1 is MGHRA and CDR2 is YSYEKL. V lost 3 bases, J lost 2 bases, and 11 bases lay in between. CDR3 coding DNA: TGCGCCAGCAGCCAGGGCTCAGGGGCCTACAATGAGCAGTTCTTC. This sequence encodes CASSQGSGAYNEQFF.

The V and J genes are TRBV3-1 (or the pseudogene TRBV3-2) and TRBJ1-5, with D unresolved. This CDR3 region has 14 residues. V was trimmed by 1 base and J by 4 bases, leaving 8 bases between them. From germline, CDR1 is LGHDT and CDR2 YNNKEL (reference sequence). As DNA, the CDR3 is TGTGCCAGCAGCCAAGCGACGGGAAATCAGCCCCAGCATTTT. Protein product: CASSQATGNQPQHF.

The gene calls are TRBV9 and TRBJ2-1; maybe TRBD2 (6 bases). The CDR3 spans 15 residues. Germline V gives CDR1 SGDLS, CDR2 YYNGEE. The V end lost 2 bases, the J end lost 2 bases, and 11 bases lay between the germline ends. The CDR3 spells CASSVGRIAYNEQFF. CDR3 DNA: TGTGCCAGCAGCGTCGGGAGAATTGCCTACAATGAGCAGTTCTTC.

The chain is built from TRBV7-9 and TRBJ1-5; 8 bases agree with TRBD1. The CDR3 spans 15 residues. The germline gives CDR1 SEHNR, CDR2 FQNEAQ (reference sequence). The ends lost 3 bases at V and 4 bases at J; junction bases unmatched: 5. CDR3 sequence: CASSLGTGTNQPQHF. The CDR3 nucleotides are TGTGCCAGCAGCTTGGGGACAGGAACGAATCAGCCCCAGCATTTT.

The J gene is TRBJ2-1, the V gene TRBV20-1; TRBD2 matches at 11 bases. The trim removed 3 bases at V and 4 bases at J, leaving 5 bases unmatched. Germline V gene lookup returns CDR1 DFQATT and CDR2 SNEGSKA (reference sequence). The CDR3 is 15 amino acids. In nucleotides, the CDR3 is TGCAGTGCTAGTGAGATAGCGGGAGGGTACAATGAGCAGTTCTTC. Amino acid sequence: CSASEIAGGYNEQFF.

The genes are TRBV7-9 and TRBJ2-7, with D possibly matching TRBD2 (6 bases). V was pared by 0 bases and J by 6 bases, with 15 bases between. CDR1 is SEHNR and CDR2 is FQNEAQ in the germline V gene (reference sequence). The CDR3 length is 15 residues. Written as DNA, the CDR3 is TGTGCCAGCAGCTTAGCGGGGACTCTTGCGAGCGAGCAGTACTTC. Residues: CASSLAGTLASEQYF.

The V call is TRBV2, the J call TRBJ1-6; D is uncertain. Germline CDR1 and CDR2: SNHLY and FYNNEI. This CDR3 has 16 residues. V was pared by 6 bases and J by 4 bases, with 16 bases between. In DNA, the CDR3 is TGTGCCAGCAGGCGGGAGGACCCGGGGTATAATTCACCCCTCCACTTT. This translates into CASRREDPGYNSPLHF.

The CDR3 coding sequence is TGTGCCAACGGGCGGGGGGGCCCGGAGACCCAGTACTTC. Its protein product is CANGRGGPETQYF. V and J are TRBV7-8 and TRBJ2-5, with 9 bases fitting TRBD2. The V and J ends lost 10 bases and 5 bases, in that order; junction bases with no gene match: 8. The CDR3 has 13 amino acids. Germline V CDR1 and CDR2: SGHVS, FQNEAQ.

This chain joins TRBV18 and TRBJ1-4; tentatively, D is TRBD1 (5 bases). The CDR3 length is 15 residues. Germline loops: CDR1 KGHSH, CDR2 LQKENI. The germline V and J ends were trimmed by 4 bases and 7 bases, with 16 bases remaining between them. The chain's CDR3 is CASSQDKGLVEKLFF. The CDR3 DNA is TGTGCCAGCTCACAGGATAAGGGGCTGGTTGAAAAACTGTTTTTT. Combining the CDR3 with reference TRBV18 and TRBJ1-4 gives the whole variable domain NAGVMQNPRHLVRRRGQEARLRCSPMKGHSHVYWYRQLPEEGLKFMVYLQKENIIDESGMPKERFSAEFPKEGPSILRIQQVVRGDSAAYFCASSQDKGLVEKLFFGSGTQLSVL.

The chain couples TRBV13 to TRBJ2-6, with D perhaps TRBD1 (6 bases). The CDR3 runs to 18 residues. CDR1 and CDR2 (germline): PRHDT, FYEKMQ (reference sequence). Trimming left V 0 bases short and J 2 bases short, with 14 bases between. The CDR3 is CASSLGGDKLPGANVLTF. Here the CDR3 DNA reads TGTGCCAGCAGCTTAGGCGGGGACAAGCTGCCTGGGGCCAACGTCCTGACTTTC.

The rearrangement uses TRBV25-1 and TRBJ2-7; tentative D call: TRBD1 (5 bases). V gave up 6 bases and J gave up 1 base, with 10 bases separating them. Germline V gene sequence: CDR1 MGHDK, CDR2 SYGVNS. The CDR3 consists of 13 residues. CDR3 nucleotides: TGTGCCAGCAGGAATGCAGGGTCCTACGAGCAGTACTTC. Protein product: CASRNAGSYEQYF.